This T cell receptor beta chain was obtained from a study of blood T cell repertoires in COVID-19. The wider study: Samples representing acute and convalescent COVID-19 were sourced from the United States, Italy and Spain. Sources were T cells, B-cell-depleted T cells, or PBMCs; the material itself was cDNA or gDNA.

Allocation to cohorts depended on clinical history reported by the participants. Using immunoSEQ multiplex PCR, the repertoire was profiled, and TCRdb retains in-frame clones only, with some absent. Of more than 250,000 clones listed, 85% to 90% are singletons. The material sequenced was PBMCs or T cells enriched from blood (not recorded which). The source is a woman younger than 30 who had recovered from COVID-19.

The CDR3 sequence: CASRPSSYNEQFF. The CDR3 nucleotides read TGCGCCAGCAGGCCGAGCTCCTACAATGAGCAGTTCTTC. This rearrangement joins TRBV4-1 to TRBJ2-1; D is unresolved. The length of the CDR3 is 13 residues. The germline V gene has CDR1 MGHRA and CDR2 YSYEKL. Trimming left V 6 bases short and J 0 bases short, with 6 bases between.